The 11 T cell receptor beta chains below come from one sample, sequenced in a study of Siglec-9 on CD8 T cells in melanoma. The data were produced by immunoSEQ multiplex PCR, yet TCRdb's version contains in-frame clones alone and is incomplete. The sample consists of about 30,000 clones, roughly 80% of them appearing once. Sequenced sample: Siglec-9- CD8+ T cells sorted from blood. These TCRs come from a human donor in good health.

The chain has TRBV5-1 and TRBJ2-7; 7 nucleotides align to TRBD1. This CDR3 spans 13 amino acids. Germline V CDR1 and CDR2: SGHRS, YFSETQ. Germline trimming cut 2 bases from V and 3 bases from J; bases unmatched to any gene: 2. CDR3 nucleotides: TGCGCCAGCAGCTTCGGGACAGACTACGAGCAGTACTTC. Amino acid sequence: CASSFGTDYEQYF.

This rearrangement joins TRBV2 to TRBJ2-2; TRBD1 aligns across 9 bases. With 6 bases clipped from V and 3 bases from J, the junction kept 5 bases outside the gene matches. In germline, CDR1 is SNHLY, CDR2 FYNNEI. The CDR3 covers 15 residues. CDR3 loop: CASSLDRGDTGELFF. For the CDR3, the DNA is TGTGCCAGCAGCTTGGACAGGGGCGACACCGGGGAGCTGTTTTTT.

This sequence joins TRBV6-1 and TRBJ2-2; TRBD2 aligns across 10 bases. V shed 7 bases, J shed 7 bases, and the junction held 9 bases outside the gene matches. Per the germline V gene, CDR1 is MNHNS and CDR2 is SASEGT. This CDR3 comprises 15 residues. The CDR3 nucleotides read TGTGCCAGCAAAGGACTAGCGGCCGGGTTCGGGGAGCTGTTTTTT. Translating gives CASKGLAAGFGELFF.

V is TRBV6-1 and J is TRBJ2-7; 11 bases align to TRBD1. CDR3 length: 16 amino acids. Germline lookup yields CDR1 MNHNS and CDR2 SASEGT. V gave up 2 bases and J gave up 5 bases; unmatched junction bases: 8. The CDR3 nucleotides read TGTGCCAGCAGTGAATGGGGCGGACAGGGGGCAGACGAGCAGTACTTC. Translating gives CASSEWGGQGADEQYF.

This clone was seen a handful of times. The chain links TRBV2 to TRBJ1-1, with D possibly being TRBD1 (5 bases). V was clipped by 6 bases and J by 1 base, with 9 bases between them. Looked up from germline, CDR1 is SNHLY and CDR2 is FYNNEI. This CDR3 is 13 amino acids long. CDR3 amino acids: CASREQENTEAFF. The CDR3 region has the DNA TGTGCCAGCAGAGAACAGGAGAACACTGAAGCTTTCTTT.

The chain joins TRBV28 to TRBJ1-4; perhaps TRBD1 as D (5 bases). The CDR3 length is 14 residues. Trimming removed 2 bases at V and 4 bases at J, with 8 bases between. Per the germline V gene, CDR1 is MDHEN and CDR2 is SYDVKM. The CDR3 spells CASSLRQYNEKLFF. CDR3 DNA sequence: TGTGCCAGCAGTTTACGACAGTATAATGAAAAACTGTTTTTT.

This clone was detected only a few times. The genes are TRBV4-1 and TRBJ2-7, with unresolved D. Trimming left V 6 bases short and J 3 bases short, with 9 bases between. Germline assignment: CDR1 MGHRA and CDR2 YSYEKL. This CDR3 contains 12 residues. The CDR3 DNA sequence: TGCGCCAGCAGTCCGGGTAGCTACGAGCAGTACTTC. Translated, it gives CASSPGSYEQYF.

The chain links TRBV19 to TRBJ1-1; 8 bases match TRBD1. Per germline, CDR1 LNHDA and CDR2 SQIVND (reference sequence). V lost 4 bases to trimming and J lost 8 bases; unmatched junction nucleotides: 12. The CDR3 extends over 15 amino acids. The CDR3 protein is CASSTSGGYFVEAFF. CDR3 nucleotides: TGTGCCAGTAGTACCTCAGGGGGCTACTTCGTGGAAGCTTTCTTT.

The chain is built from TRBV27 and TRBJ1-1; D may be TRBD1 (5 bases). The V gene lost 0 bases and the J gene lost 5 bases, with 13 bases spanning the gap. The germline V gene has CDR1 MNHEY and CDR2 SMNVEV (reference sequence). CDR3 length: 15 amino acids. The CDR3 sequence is CASSLSRGLETEAFF. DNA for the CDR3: TGTGCCAGCAGTTTATCGCGGGGGTTAGAAACTGAAGCTTTCTTT.

CDR3 loop: CASSLWQADSGNTIYF. As DNA, the CDR3 is TGTGCCAGCAGCTTATGGCAGGCCGACTCTGGAAACACCATATATTTT. The J gene is TRBJ1-3, the V gene TRBV7-9; D not certain. The V gene lost 2 bases and the J gene lost 0 bases, with 11 bases spanning the gap. CDR1 is SEHNR, CDR2 FQNEAQ, per germline (reference sequence). This CDR3 region has 16 residues.

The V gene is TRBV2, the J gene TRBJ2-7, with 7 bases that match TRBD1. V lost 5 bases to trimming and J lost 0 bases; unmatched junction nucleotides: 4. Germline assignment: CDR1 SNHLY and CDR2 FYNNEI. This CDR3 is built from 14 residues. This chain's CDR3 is CASSRGQYSYEQYV. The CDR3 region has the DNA TGTGCCAGCAGTAGGGGACAGTACTCCTACGAGCAGTACGTC.